This record looks at one TCR beta chain sequence and its context. The antigen is unknown. Germline V gives CDR1 MNHEY, CDR2 SVGAGI. The CDR3 totals 12 residues. The V and J ends lost 5 bases and 7 bases, in that order; junction bases with no gene match: 1. Here immunoSEQ multiplex PCR was the method, and the copy in TCRdb shows in-frame clones only, minus some. The table records about 190,000 clones, 84% of them present only once. The sample belongs to a study of cytomegalovirus exposure and HLA in healthy donors. Findings and caveats of the study: A few CMV-associated chains proved CMV antigen-specific in vitro. Among TCR beta chains, those listed as cytomegalovirus-associated numbered around 180. Cytomegalovirus status was reportedly diagnosed by the classifier with high specificity and sensitivity.

The receptor comes from a man between 18 and 29 years old in good health and CMV-seropositive. The sample comprised PBMCs. This chain connects TRBV6-5 to TRBJ2-2; 7 bases align to TRBD2. This CDR3 is CASSLADGELFF. The CDR3 bases are TGTGCCAGCAGTCTAGCGGACGGGGAGCTGTTTTTT.